Following are 11 T cell receptor beta chains from one sample sequenced in a study of CD8 T cells in Susac syndrome. Random hexamers were used to reverse transcribe the RNA input (about 0.5 to 1 ug). TCRdb reanalysed the immunoSEQ multiplex PCR reads using MiXCR and keeps one entry per CDR3 protein. The profile covers roughly 200,000 distinct CDR3 sequences, with under 95% appearing a single time and 0.12% taken by the ten largest. The source material was CD4+ T cells from PBMCs. The receptors shown here come from a human donor with Susac syndrome.

V is TRBV19 and J is TRBJ1-5; D is possibly TRBD1 (5 bases). V lost 5 bases, J lost 0 bases, and 11 bases lay in between. CDR3 size: 15 residues. Germline V gives CDR1 LNHDA, CDR2 SQIVND (reference sequence). The CDR3 region is CASSGDSNSNQPQHF. As DNA, the CDR3 is TGTGCCAGTAGTGGTGACAGCAATAGCAATCAGCCCCAGCATTTT.

This sequence joins TRBV10-3 and TRBJ1-4; 7 bases are shared with TRBD1. V lost 3 bases and J lost 2; bases outside the gene matches: 6. The CDR3 contains 16 residues. CDR1 ENHRY and CDR2 SYGVKD come from the germline V gene. For the CDR3, the DNA is TGTGCCATCAGTGACCCCTTGACAGGGACTAATGAAAAACTGTTTTTT. This translates into CAISDPLTGTNEKLFF.

The chain carries TRBV11-1 and TRBJ2-7; 16 bases line up with TRBD2. CDR3 length: 15 residues. Trimming removed 4 bases from V and 6 bases from J; junction bases left unmatched: 3. Germline-derived CDR1 and CDR2 are SGHAT and FQDESV (reference sequence). DNA of the CDR3: TGTGCCAGCAGCTCGGGACTAGCGGGGGGGCGCGAGCAGTACTTC. This translates into CASSSGLAGGREQYF.

The chain is built from TRBV29-1 and TRBJ1-1; D possibly corresponds to TRBD1 (6 bases). CDR1 is SQVTM and CDR2 is ANQGSEA in the germline V gene. V was shortened by 7 bases and J by 9 bases, with 21 bases between the two germline ends. This CDR3 spans 13 amino acids. This CDR3 reads CSAMTGPNFKAFF. CDR3 nucleotides: TGCAGCGCCATGACAGGCCCGAACTTCAAAGCTTTCTTT. The full variable domain, in which reference TRBV29-1 and TRBJ1-1 provide the parts outside the CDR3, is SAVISQKPSRDICQRGTSLTIQCQVDSQVTMMFWYRQQPGQSLTLIATANQGSEATYESGFVIDKFPISRPNLTFSTLTVSNMSPEDSSIYLCSAMTGPNFKAFFGQGTRLTVV.

The rearrangement joins TRBV24-1 to TRBJ2-1, with D possibly matching TRBD1 (5 bases). Germline V gives CDR1 KGHDR, CDR2 SFDVKD. The germline V and J ends were trimmed by 3 bases and 0 bases, with 11 bases remaining between them. The CDR3 loop spans 16 amino acids. CDR3 in amino acids: CATSDAQASSYNEQFF. In DNA, the CDR3 is TGTGCCACCAGTGATGCACAGGCCAGCTCCTACAATGAGCAGTTCTTC.

V and J are TRBV6-1 and TRBJ1-1, with a possible D match to TRBD1 (5 bases). This CDR3 has 13 residues. Germline CDR1 and CDR2: MNHNS and SASEGT. The V and J ends lost 7 bases and 4 bases respectively, with 13 bases between them. The DNA for the CDR3 is TGTGCCAGCACTTTTATGAGGGGCACTGAAGCTTTCTTT. Its protein product is CASTFMRGTEAFF.

This chain links TRBV6-2 or TRBV6-3 with TRBJ2-5, with TRBD1 matching over 7 bases. The V and J ends lost 0 bases and 5 bases, in that order; junction bases with no gene match: 6. CDR3 length: 15 amino acids. CDR1 and CDR2 from the germline V gene are MNHEY and SVGEGT. The CDR3 protein is CASSYSMTGPETQYF. The CDR3 DNA follows: TGTGCCAGCAGTTACTCGATGACAGGGCCGGAGACCCAGTACTTC.

The V and J genes are TRBV20-1 and TRBJ1-1; possibly TRBD1 for D (6 bases). Trimming pared 5 bases from V and 1 base from J, leaving 8 bases between. The CDR3 spans 12 residues. In germline, CDR1 is DFQATT, CDR2 SNEGSKA (reference sequence). In nucleotides, the CDR3 is TGCAGTGCTGACAGGCCGAACACTGAAGCTTTCTTT. This translates into CSADRPNTEAFF.

The rearrangement joins TRBV29-1 to TRBJ2-1; TRBD1 matches 7 bases. V lost 6 bases and J lost 10; bases outside the gene matches: 12. The CDR3 has 13 residues. CDR1 SQVTM and CDR2 ANQGSEA come from the germline V gene. CDR3 DNA sequence: TGCAGCGTCGTTGACAGGACAGGTGGGGAGCAGTTCTTC. Its translation is CSVVDRTGGEQFF.

This clonotype has a handful of counts. In nucleotides, the CDR3 is TGTGCCAGCAGCTTGGGACAGGGGAACACTGAAGCTTTCTTT. It is translated as CASSLGQGNTEAFF. The chain couples TRBV7-9 to TRBJ1-1; 9 bases are a match to TRBD1. Looked up from germline, CDR1 is SEHNR and CDR2 is FQNEAQ (reference sequence). The junction had 0 bases not matched to a gene; V was cut back by 3 bases and J by 1 base. The CDR3 totals 14 residues.

The chain uses TRBV9 and TRBJ2-5; the D gene is possibly TRBD2 (5 bases). V was pared by 3 bases and J by 2 bases, with 8 bases between. The length of the CDR3 is 13 residues. Germline V gene data show CDR1 as SGDLS and CDR2 as YYNGEE. The CDR3 DNA reads as TGTGCCAGCAGCGACCGGGATCAAGAGACCCAGTACTTC. Translated, it gives CASSDRDQETQYF.